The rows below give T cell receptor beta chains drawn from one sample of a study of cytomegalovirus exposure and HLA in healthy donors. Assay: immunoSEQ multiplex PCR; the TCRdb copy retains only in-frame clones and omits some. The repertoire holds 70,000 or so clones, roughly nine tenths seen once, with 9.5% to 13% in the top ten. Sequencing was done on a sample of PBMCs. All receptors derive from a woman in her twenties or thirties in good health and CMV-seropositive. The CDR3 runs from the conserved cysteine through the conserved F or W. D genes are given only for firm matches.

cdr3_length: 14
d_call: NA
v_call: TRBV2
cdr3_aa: CASLGTPLYNEQFF

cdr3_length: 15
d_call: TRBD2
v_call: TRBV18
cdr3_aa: CASSPGTSGRNEQFF

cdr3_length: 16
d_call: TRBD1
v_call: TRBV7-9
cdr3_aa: CASSSGTGVAKNIQYF

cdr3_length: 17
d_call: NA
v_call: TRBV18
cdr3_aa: CASSPRVLPQGTDTQYF

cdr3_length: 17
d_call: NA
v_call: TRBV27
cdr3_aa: CASSLSRGLISYNEQFF

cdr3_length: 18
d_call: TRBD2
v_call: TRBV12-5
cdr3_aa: CASGLVKTSGSSYNEQFF

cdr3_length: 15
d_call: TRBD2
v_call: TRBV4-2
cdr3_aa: CASSRTSGRLHEQYF

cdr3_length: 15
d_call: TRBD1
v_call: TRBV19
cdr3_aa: CASSIEPGQTSPQHF

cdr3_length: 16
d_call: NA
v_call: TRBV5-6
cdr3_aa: CASSWALGVMNTEAFF

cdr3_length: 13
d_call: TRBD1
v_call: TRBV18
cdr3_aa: CASSRGTGSEQYF

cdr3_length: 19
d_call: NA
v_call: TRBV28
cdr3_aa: CASTLLLVRDSSRGNEQFF

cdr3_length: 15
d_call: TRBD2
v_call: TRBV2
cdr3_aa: CASSEGREGRETQYF

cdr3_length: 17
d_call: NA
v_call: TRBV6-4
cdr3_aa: CASSDSDRSYSNQPQHF

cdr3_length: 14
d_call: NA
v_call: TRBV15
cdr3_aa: CATSRGPGGNGYTF

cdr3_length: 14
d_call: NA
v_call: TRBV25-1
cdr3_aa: CASSGDGSTDTQYF

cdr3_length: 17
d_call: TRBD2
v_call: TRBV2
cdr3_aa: CASSRGGRGLIPYEQYF

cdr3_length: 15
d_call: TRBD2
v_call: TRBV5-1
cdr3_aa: CASSSTSGSTGELFF

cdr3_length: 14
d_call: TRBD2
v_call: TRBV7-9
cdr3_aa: CASSYLSGRETQYF

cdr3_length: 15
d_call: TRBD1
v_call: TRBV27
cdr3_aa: CASSPLDRSQSGYTF

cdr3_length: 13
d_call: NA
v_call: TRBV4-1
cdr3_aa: CASSQGAGDTQYF

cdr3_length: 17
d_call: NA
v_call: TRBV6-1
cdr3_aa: CASSEAAGVGAGNTIYF

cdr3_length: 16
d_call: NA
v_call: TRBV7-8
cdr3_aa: CASSSDPRHSLYGYTF

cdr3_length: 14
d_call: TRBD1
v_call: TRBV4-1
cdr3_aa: CASSQPRTGNEQYF

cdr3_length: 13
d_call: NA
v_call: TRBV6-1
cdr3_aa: CASSEFIRYEQYF

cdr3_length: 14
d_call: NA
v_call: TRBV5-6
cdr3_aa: CASSLRFSTGELFF